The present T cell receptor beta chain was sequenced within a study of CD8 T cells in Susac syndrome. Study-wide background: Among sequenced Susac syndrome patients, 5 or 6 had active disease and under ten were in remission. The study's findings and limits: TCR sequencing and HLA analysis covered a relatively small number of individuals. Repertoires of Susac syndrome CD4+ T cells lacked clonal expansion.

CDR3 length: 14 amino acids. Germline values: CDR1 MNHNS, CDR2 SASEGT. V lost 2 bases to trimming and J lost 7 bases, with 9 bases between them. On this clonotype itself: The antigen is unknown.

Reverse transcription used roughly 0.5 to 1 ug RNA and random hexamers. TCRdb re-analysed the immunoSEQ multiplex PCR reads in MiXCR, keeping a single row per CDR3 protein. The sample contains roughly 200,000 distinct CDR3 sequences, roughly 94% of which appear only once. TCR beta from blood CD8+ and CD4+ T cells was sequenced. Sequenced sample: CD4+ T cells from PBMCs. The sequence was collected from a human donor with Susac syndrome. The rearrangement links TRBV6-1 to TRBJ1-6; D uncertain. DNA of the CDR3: TGTGCCAGCAGTGAAATAAGGATAAATTCACCCCTCCACTTT. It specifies CASSEIRINSPLHF.